The 30 T cell receptor beta chains below come from one sample, sequenced in a study of type 1 regulatory T cells. Antigen specificity for these receptors is unknown. TCRdb reprocessed the reads with MiXCR, giving one entry per CDR3 protein. The sample carries around 14,000 distinct CDR3 sequences, about an eighth recorded once. The material sequenced was cultured T cells, either the whole culture or a sorted T cell fraction (not recorded which). All receptors derive from a human donor in good health.

This chain uses TRBV6-1 with TRBJ2-1, with 10 bases that match TRBD2. Germline values: CDR1 MNHNS, CDR2 SASEGT. The junction had 8 bases not matched to a gene; V was cut back by 6 bases and J by 12 bases. The CDR3 is 13 residues long. Here the CDR3 reads CASSGTSDLGQFF. DNA for the CDR3: TGTGCCAGCAGCGGGACTAGCGATCTAGGGCAGTTCTTC.

The gene calls are TRBV20-1 and TRBJ2-5; 7 bases line up with TRBD2. The V gene's germline CDR1 is DFQATT and CDR2 SNEGSKA (reference sequence). This CDR3 region has 15 residues. Germline trimming cut 3 bases from V and 9 bases from J; bases unmatched to any gene: 16. In DNA form, the CDR3 reads TGCAGTGCTAGCCCTGCACAGACTAGCCACAGATCCCAGTACTTC. Protein product: CSASPAQTSHRSQYF.

V usage is TRBV7-3 and J usage is TRBJ2-1; TRBD2 agrees at 8 bases. Germline CDR1 is SGHTA and CDR2 is FQGTGA. The CDR3 spans 15 residues. Trimming took 0 bases from V and 8 from J; bases not matched to a gene: 6. The CDR3: CASSLTPGLGDEQFF. CDR3 bases: TGTGCCAGCAGCTTAACCCCGGGACTAGGGGATGAGCAGTTCTTC.

The rearrangement uses TRBV28 and TRBJ2-7, with D unresolved. Trimming shortened V by 1 base and J by 5 bases, and 9 bases separated the two germline ends. The CDR3 spans 13 residues. Germline CDR1 is MDHEN and CDR2 is SYDVKM. In DNA, the CDR3 is TGTGCCAGCAGTTTATCGCTGGCCAACGAGCAGTACTTC. Its translation: CASSLSLANEQYF.

This clonotype has ten or more counts. The genes are TRBV20-1 and TRBJ2-2; 10 bases are a match to TRBD2. J was trimmed by 6 bases and V by 3 bases; bases with no gene match: 4. This CDR3 is 14 amino acids long. Germline V gene data show CDR1 as DFQATT and CDR2 as SNEGSKA (reference sequence). CDR3 loop: CSASLAGVPGELFF. CDR3 in DNA: TGCAGTGCTAGCCTAGCGGGAGTCCCCGGGGAGCTGTTTTTT.

Within the sample, this clonotype is medium-sized. The genes are TRBV5-1 and TRBJ1-4; D unresolved. The CDR3 is 13 amino acids. V was shortened by 4 bases and J by 8 bases, with 12 bases between the two germline ends. Germline V CDR1 and CDR2: SGHRS, YFSETQ. As DNA, the CDR3 is TGCGCCAGCAGCCCCTCGCGAGGAGAAAAACTGTTTTTT. Translation gives CASSPSRGEKLFF. The full variable domain, completed using reference TRBV5-1 and TRBJ1-4, is KAGVTQTPRYLIKTRGQQVTLSCSPISGHRSVSWYQQTPGQGLQFLFEYFSETQRNKGNFPGRFSGRQFSNSRSEMNVSTLELGDSALYLCASSPSRGEKLFFGSGTQLSVL.

This clonotype has ten or more counts. The genes are TRBV5-4 and TRBJ2-7; 7 bases match TRBD1. CDR3 size: 14 residues. V shed 4 bases and J 6 bases; nucleotides not matched to a gene: 10. Germline V gene lookup returns CDR1 SGHNT and CDR2 YYREEE (reference sequence). The CDR3 region has the DNA TGTGCCAGCAGCCTGGATCCGAACAGGGGCGAGCAGTACTTC. This translates into CASSLDPNRGEQYF.

This clonotype was seen at least ten times. The J gene is TRBJ1-1, the V gene TRBV20-1; D is uncertain. Germline V gives CDR1 DFQATT, CDR2 SNEGSKA (reference sequence). The CDR3 totals 15 residues. With 2 bases removed from V and 4 bases from J, the gap between germline ends came to 17 bases. The CDR3 region is CSARHPAEVVTEAFF. CDR3 nucleotides: TGCAGTGCTAGACACCCGGCCGAAGTGGTCACTGAAGCTTTCTTT.

The rearrangement uses TRBV6-1 and TRBJ2-3; D is undetermined. Germline CDR1 reads MNHNS; CDR2 reads SASEGT. This CDR3 has 14 residues. V gave up 2 bases and J gave up 4 bases, with 10 bases separating them. CDR3 sequence reads: CASSETWSSDTQYF. CDR3 DNA sequence: TGTGCCAGCAGTGAAACGTGGTCGTCAGATACGCAGTATTTT.

This clonotype was observed many times. Written as DNA, the CDR3 is TGTGCCAGCAGTTCCGTAGGGGAGCAGTACTTC. Protein sequence: CASSSVGEQYF. V and J are TRBV12-3 or TRBV12-4 and TRBJ2-7; no clear D gene. Trimming pared 4 bases from V and 7 bases from J, leaving 8 bases between. The CDR3 extends over 11 amino acids.

This clonotype is medium-sized. CDR3 coding DNA: TGCAGTGCCGATAATCGCAGGGGATCTGGCTACACCTTC. This encodes CSADNRRGSGYTF. This rearrangement joins TRBV20-1 to TRBJ1-2, with D possibly matching TRBD1 (6 bases). Germline loops: CDR1 DFQATT, CDR2 SNEGSKA (reference sequence). The CDR3 runs to 13 residues. Trimming shortened V by 6 bases and J by 7 bases, and 18 bases separated the two germline ends.

Only a few counts were recorded for this clonotype. The CDR3 coding sequence is TGCAGCGTTGAATCGGGAAGGAGTTACAATGAGCAGTTCTTC. It translates to CSVESGRSYNEQFF. The chain joins TRBV29-1 to TRBJ2-1, with D perhaps matching TRBD2 (5 bases). Trimming cost V 2 bases and J 4 bases, with 12 bases left between them. The CDR3 has 14 residues. Germline V gene lookup returns CDR1 SQVTM and CDR2 ANQGSEA.

At least ten counts were recorded for this clonotype. This chain uses TRBV6-2 or TRBV6-3 with TRBJ2-2; maybe TRBD2 (5 bases). CDR3 size: 14 residues. Germline V gene data show CDR1 as MNHEY and CDR2 as SVGEGT. V lost 5 bases to trimming and J lost 4 bases, with 11 bases between them. The CDR3 region is CASSPSGFTGELFF. CDR3 in DNA: TGTGCCAGCAGTCCGAGCGGCTTCACCGGGGAGCTGTTTTTT.

This clonotype was observed at least ten times. The J gene is TRBJ2-5, the V gene TRBV5-1, with TRBD1 as a possible D gene (6 bases). V lost 3 bases to trimming and J lost 2 bases, with 11 bases between them. In germline, CDR1 is SGHRS, CDR2 YFSETQ. The CDR3 spans 14 residues. The CDR3 bases are TGCGCCAGCAGCTGGATACAGGGACAAGAGACCCAGTACTTC. Protein product: CASSWIQGQETQYF.

This clonotype was counted at least ten times. The chain couples TRBV5-5 to TRBJ2-3; D uncertain. CDR3 length: 13 residues. Germline V lookup: CDR1 SGHKS, CDR2 YYEKEE (reference sequence). V was pared by 2 bases and J by 6 bases, with 10 bases between. CDR3 DNA: TGTGCCAGCAGCTTCTATGACCCGGATACGCAGTATTTT. Protein sequence: CASSFYDPDTQYF.

This clonotype appeared many times. The rearrangement uses TRBV30 and TRBJ1-5; D ambiguous. Germline V lookup: CDR1 GTSNPN, CDR2 SVGIG (reference sequence). The V and J ends lost 0 bases and 7 bases respectively, with 7 bases between them. This CDR3 comprises 12 residues. The CDR3 sequence: CAWSVNRQPQHF. The CDR3 coding sequence is TGTGCCTGGAGTGTAAATAGACAGCCCCAGCATTTT.

A remark on this clonotype: It is likely a read error, because the conserved phenylalanine at the end of the CDR3 is missing. The chain couples TRBV5-5 to TRBJ2-5, with D tentatively TRBD1 or TRBD2 (5 bases each). This CDR3 is built from 16 residues. CDR1 and CDR2 from the germline V gene are SGHKS and YYEKEE (reference sequence). Trimming cost V 3 bases and J 9 bases, with 24 bases left between them. CDR3 sequence: CASSWNAATGLGAQYY. CDR3 bases: TGTGCCAGCAGCTGGAACGCGGCCACCGGGCTGGGGGCCCAGTACTAC.

The table lists this clonotype with many counts. This rearrangement joins TRBV24-1 to TRBJ2-3, with 9 nucleotides matching TRBD2. The trim removed 4 bases at V and 10 bases at J, leaving 14 bases unmatched. The CDR3 consists of 16 residues. The germline CDR1 and CDR2 sequences are KGHDR and SFDVKD. The CDR3 sequence is CATSDPGSGRLHAQYF. The CDR3 DNA sequence: TGTGCCACCAGTGACCCGGGTAGCGGGAGACTCCATGCGCAGTATTTT.

This clonotype was observed at least ten times. The chain links TRBV6-1 to TRBJ2-1, with 10 bases that match TRBD2. J lost 13 bases, V lost 3 bases, and 9 bases had no gene match. This CDR3 spans 14 amino acids. Germline lookup yields CDR1 MNHNS and CDR2 SASEGT. CDR3 protein: CASSDFPSGRPQFF. The DNA for the CDR3 is TGTGCCAGCAGTGATTTTCCTAGCGGGAGACCCCAGTTCTTC.

The table lists this clonotype with many counts. The chain couples TRBV4-2 to TRBJ1-5; a possible D gene is TRBD1 (5 bases). The V and J ends lost 2 bases and 7 bases respectively, with 9 bases between them. This CDR3 comprises 13 residues. The germline CDR1 and CDR2 sequences are LGHNA and YNFKEQ. This CDR3 reads CASSQWGGQPQHF. In nucleotides, the CDR3 is TGTGCCAGCAGCCAATGGGGCGGGCAGCCCCAGCATTTT.

This clonotype was observed many times. The chain is built from TRBV10-3 and TRBJ1-1, with D possibly being TRBD1 (6 bases). The V end lost 4 bases, the J end lost 5 bases, and 14 bases lay between the germline ends. The CDR3 is 14 amino acids. Germline CDR1 ENHRY, CDR2 SYGVKD. CDR3 in DNA: TGTGCCATCAGTGGTTTACCAGGGGAGACTGAAGCTTTCTTT. It yields the protein CAISGLPGETEAFF.

This rearrangement joins TRBV12-3 or TRBV12-4 to TRBJ2-1; D is possibly TRBD1 (5 bases). CDR3 size: 14 residues. V lost 3 bases to trimming and J lost 7 bases, with 13 bases between them. CDR3 protein: CASSFIRVRNEQFF. CDR3 DNA sequence: TGTGCCAGCAGTTTCATCAGGGTGCGAAATGAGCAGTTCTTC.

The rearrangement joins TRBV7-2 to TRBJ2-7; 7 nucleotides line up with TRBD2. The trim removed 1 base at V and 3 bases at J, leaving 3 bases unmatched. CDR1 and CDR2 (germline): SGHTA, FQGNSA. CDR3 length: 14 residues. CDR3 DNA sequence: TGTGCCAGCAGCTTAGTGGGCGGGAGCTACGAGCAGTACTTC. It encodes CASSLVGGSYEQYF.

This clonotype was seen more than once but under ten times. The chain joins TRBV5-1 to TRBJ2-1; D remains unclear. The CDR3 is 15 residues long. Looked up from germline, CDR1 is SGHRS and CDR2 is YFSETQ. V gave up 1 base and J gave up 2 bases, with 10 bases separating them. CDR3 sequence: CASSLTVSTYNEQFF. CDR3 sequence (DNA): TGCGCCAGCAGCTTGACAGTTAGCACCTACAATGAGCAGTTCTTC.

The table lists this clonotype with a few counts. As DNA, the CDR3 is TGCAGTGCTAGTAGCCAGACTAGCGGGATACGGGAGCAGTTCTTC. Its protein product is CSASSQTSGIREQFF. This chain joins TRBV20-1 and TRBJ2-1; 11 bases are a match to TRBD2. V shed 3 bases, J shed 10 bases, and the junction held 11 bases outside the gene matches. The CDR3 runs to 15 residues. Germline V gene sequence: CDR1 DFQATT, CDR2 SNEGSKA (reference sequence).

Points on this clonotype: Since the CDR3 does not end with the conserved phenylalanine or tryptophan, this likely comes from a read error. The V gene is TRBV27, the J gene TRBJ2-7, with 11 bases fitting TRBD2. The CDR3 runs to 19 residues. Germline lookup yields CDR1 MNHEY and CDR2 SMNVEV (reference sequence). The trim removed 4 bases at V and 4 bases at J, leaving 18 bases unmatched. CDR3 sequence (DNA): TGTGCCAGCAGTTCGACAGGGGGGTGGACTAGCGGGTACCGTTACGAGCAGTACTCC. Translating it yields CASSSTGGWTSGYRYEQYS.

This clonotype was found many times. The chain combines TRBV19 with TRBJ1-1; 8 bases match TRBD1. The V gene end was trimmed by 6 bases and the J gene end by 8 bases; junction bases not matched to a gene: 5. CDR1 and CDR2 (germline): LNHDA, SQIVND (reference sequence). This CDR3 contains 12 residues. This chain's CDR3 is CASSFRQGEAFF. DNA of the CDR3: TGTGCCAGTAGCTTCCGACAGGGGGAAGCTTTCTTT.

This clonotype is labeled as medium-sized. This rearrangement joins TRBV7-2 to TRBJ2-3; 9 bases map to TRBD2. V lost 5 bases to trimming and J lost 11 bases; unmatched junction nucleotides: 5. Germline loops: CDR1 SGHTA, CDR2 FQGNSA. There are 12 residues in the CDR3. The CDR3 spells CASSLLAGWQYF. CDR3 DNA sequence: TGTGCCAGCAGCCTTCTAGCGGGGTGGCAGTATTTT.

The rearrangement links TRBV27 to TRBJ2-7; 11 nucleotides match TRBD1. J was trimmed by 6 bases and V by 5 bases; bases with no gene match: 6. The CDR3 is 14 amino acids. Per the germline V gene, CDR1 is MNHEY and CDR2 is SMNVEV (reference sequence). For the CDR3, the DNA is TGTGCCAGCAGTCCGGACAGGGGGCGCGGCGAGCAGTACTTC. Translation: CASSPDRGRGEQYF.

CDR3 DNA sequence: TGTGCCAGCAGGAAGGGGTTCGATCAGCCCCAGCATTTT. It translates to CASRKGFDQPQHF. The chain employs TRBV12-3 or TRBV12-4 and TRBJ1-5, with a tentative D call TRBD1 (5 bases). The CDR3 runs to 13 residues. The V end was cut by 6 bases, the J end by 5 bases, with 11 bases between.